A selection of T cell receptor beta chains follows, all from one sample in a study of cytomegalovirus exposure and HLA in healthy donors. The table came from immunoSEQ multiplex PCR; TCRdb's copy has only in-frame clones and leaves some out. The profile shows about 200,000 clones, 70% to 80% of them singletons. Material for sequencing was PBMCs. These receptors all come from a man aged 40-49 years in good health and CMV-seronegative. The conserved cysteine and the conserved F or W are not part of the CDR3 here. Each record gives: J gene, V gene, CDR3 protein.

>TRBJ2-5|TRBV9
ASSAQGARETQY
>TRBJ2-2|TRBV2
ASSVPFSSGGRNTGELF
>TRBJ2-1|TRBV7-2
ASSLDHLTAGNEQF
>TRBJ2-2|TRBV11-2
ASSSGLAGSGLSGELF
>TRBJ1-5|TRBV2
ATGSRDRYSNQPQH
>TRBJ2-7|TRBV25-1
ASSPLDMWSSYEQY
>TRBJ2-5|TRBV6-5
ASSYYGGRGETQY
>TRBJ2-2|TRBV27
ASRLAGVGTGELF
>TRBJ1-5|TRBV19
ASSIARASNQPQH
>TRBJ1-4|TRBV23-1
ASTGTAEKLF
>TRBJ2-1|TRBV9
ASSGSGRRYNEQF
>TRBJ2-7|TRBV7-9
AIGDRGYEQY
>TRBJ2-7|TRBV2
ASTDRGQSYEQY
>TRBJ2-3|TRBV18
ASSPPLQDTYTQY
>TRBJ1-5|TRBV7-9
ASSSTTGVGQPQH